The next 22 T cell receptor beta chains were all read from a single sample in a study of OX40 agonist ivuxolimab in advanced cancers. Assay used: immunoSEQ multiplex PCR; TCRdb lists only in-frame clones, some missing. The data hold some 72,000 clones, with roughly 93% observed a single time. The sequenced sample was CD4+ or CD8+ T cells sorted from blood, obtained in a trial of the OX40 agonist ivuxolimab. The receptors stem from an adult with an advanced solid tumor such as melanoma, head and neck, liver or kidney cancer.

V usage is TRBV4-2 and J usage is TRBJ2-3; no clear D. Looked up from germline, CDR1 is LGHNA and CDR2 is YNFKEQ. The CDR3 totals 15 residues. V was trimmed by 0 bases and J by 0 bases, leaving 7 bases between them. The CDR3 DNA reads TGTGCCAGCAGCCAAGAGACCTATAGCACAGATACGCAGTATTTT. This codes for CASSQETYSTDTQYF.

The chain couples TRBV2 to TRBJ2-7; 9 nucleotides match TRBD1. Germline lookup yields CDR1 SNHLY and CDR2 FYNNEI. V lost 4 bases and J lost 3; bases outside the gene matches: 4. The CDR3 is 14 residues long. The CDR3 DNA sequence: TGTGCCAGCAGTGGAGGACAGGGGAACTACGAGCAGTACTTC. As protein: CASSGGQGNYEQYF.

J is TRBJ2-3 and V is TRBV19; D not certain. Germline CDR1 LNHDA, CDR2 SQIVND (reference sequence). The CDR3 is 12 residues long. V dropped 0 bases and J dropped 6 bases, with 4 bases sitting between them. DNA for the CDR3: TGTGCCAGTAGTATAGAAGAGGATACGCAGTATTTT. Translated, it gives CASSIEEDTQYF.

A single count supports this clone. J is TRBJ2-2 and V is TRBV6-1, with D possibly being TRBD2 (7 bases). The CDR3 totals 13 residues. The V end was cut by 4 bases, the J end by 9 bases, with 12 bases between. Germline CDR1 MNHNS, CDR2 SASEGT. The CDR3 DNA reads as TGTGCCAGCAGTGGGGGCGGGGGCCGGGAGCTGTTTTTT. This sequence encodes CASSGGGGRELFF.

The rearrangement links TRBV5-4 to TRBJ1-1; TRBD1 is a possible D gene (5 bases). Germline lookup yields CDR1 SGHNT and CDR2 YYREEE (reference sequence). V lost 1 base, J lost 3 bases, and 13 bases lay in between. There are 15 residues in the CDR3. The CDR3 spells CASSLWGGAYTEAFF. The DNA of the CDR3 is TGTGCCAGCAGCTTGTGGGGAGGGGCCTACACTGAAGCTTTCTTT.

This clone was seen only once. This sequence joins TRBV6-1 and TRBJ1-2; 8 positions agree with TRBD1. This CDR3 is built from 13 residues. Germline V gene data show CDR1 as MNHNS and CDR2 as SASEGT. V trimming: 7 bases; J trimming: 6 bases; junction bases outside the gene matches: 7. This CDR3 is CASIRGQGDGYTF. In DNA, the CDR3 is TGTGCCAGCATCAGGGGGCAGGGGGATGGCTACACCTTC.

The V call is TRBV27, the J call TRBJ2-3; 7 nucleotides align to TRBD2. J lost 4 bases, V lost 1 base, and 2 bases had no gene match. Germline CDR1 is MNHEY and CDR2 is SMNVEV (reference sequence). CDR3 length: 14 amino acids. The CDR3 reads CASSLFSGADTQYF. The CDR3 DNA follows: TGTGCCAGCAGTTTATTCAGCGGGGCAGATACGCAGTATTTT.

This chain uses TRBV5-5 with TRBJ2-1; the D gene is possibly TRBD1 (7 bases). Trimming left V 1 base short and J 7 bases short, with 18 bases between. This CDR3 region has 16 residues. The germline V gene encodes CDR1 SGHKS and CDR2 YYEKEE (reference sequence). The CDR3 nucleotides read TGTGCCAGCAGCTTGTTTGCGGGACCAGGGGGAAATGAGCAGTTCTTC. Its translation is CASSLFAGPGGNEQFF.

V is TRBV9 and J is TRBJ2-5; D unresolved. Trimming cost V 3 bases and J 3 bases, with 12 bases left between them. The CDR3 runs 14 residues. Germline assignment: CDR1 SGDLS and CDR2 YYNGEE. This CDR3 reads CASSDKVGEETQYF. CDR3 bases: TGTGCCAGCAGCGACAAAGTAGGAGAAGAGACCCAGTACTTC.

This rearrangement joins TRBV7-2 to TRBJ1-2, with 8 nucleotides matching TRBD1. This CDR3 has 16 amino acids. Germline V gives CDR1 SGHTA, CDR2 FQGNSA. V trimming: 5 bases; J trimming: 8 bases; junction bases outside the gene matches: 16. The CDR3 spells CASSTRQGKEPWGYTF. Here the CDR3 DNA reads TGTGCCAGCAGCACCAGACAGGGGAAAGAACCTTGGGGCTACACCTTC.

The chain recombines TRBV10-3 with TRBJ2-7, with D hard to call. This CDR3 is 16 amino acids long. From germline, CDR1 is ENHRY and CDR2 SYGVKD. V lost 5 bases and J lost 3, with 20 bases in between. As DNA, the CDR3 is TGTGCCATCAGTCCAGATGATGCCCCAGCGAGCTACGAGCAGTACTTC. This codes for CAISPDDAPASYEQYF.

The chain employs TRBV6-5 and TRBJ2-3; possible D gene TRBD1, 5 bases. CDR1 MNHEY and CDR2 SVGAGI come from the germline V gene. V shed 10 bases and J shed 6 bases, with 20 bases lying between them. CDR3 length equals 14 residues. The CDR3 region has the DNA TGTGCCACCCGACAGTGGCAATCGGGCGATACGCAGTATTTT. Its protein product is CATRQWQSGDTQYF.

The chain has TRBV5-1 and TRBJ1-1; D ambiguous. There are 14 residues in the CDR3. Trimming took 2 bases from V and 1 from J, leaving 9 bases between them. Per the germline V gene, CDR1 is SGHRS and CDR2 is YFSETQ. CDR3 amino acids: CASSFDGWNTEAFF. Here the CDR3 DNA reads TGCGCCAGCAGCTTCGACGGCTGGAACACTGAAGCTTTCTTT.

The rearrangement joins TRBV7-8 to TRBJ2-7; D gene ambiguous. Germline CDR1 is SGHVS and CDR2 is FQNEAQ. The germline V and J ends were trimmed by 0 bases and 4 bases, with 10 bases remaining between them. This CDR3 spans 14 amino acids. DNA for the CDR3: TGTGCCAGCAGCTTAGCGGAGCTTCGTTACGAGCAGTACTTC. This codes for CASSLAELRYEQYF.

CDR3 loop: CASSSQGPGLFF. The CDR3 nucleotides read TGTGCCAGCAGCTCACAGGGGCCGGGGCTGTTCTTC. The J gene is TRBJ2-1, the V gene TRBV11-3, with 7 bases identical to TRBD1. The trim removed 4 bases at V and 15 bases at J, leaving 9 bases unmatched. The CDR3 spans 12 residues. Germline loops: CDR1 SGHNT, CDR2 YENEEA.

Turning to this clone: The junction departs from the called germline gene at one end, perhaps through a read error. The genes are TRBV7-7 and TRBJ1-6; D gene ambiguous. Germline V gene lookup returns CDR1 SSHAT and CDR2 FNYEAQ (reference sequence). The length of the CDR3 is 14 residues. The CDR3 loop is CASSLAPGNSPLHF. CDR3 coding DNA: TGTGCTAGCAGCTTAGCCCCGGGCAATTCACCCCTCCACTTT.

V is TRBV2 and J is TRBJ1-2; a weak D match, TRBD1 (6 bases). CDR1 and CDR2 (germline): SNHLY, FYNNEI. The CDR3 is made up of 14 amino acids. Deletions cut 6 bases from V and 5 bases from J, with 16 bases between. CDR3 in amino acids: CASRARGPEYGYTF. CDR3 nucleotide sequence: TGTGCCAGCAGAGCCAGGGGCCCCGAATATGGCTACACCTTC.

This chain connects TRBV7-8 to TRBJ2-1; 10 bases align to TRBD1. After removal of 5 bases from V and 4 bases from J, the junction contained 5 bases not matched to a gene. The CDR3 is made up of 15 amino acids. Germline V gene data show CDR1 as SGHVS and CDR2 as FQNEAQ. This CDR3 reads CASSRDRGLYNEQFF. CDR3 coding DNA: TGTGCCAGCAGCCGGGACAGGGGTCTTTACAATGAGCAGTTCTTC. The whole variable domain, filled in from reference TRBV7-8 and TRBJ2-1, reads GAGVSQSPRYKVAKRGQDVALRCDPISGHVSLFWYQQALGQGPEFLTYFQNEAQLDKSGLPSDRFFAERPEGSVSTLKIQRTQQEDSAVYLCASSRDRGLYNEQFFGPGTRLTVL.

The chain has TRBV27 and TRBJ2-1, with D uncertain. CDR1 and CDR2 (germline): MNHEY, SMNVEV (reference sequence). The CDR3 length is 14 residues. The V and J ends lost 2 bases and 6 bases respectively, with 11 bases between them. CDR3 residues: CASSLKSESNEQFF. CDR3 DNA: TGTGCCAGCAGTTTAAAATCCGAAAGCAATGAGCAGTTCTTC.

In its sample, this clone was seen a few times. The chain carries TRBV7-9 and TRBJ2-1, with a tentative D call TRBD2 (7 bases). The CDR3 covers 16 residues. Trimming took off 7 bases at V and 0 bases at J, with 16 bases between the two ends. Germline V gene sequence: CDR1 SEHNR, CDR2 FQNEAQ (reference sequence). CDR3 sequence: CASTGPGGSSYNEQFF. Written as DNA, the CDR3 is TGTGCCAGCACCGGACCGGGGGGCAGCTCCTACAATGAGCAGTTCTTC. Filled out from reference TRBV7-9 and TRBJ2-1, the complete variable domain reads DTGVSQNPRHKITKRGQNVTFRCDPISEHNRLYWYRQTLGQGPEFLTYFQNEAQLEKSRLLSDRFSAERPKGSFSTLEIQRTEQGDSAMYLCASTGPGGSSYNEQFFGPGTRLTVL.

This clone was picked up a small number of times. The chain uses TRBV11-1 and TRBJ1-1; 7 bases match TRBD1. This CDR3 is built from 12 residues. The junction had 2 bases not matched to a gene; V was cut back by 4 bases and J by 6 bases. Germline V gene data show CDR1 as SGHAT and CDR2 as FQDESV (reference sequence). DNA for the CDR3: TGTGCCAGCAGCTATGACAGGGCTGAAGCTTTCTTT. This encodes CASSYDRAEAFF.

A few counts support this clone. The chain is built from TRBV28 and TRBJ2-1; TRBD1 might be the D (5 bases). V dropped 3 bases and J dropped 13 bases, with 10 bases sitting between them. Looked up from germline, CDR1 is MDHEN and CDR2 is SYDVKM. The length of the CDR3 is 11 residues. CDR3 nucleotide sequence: TGTGCCAGCAGTTTTTCCAGGGTCCAGTTCTTC. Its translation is CASSFSRVQFF.